The 21 T cell receptor beta chains presented below share a single source sample, sequenced in a study of PD-1 blockade in classical Hodgkin lymphoma (dated by TCRdb to about 2020). Taken with the paper, the label for time point translates to: cycle 4 day 1 (C4D1), after 5 to 7 weeks of nivolumab. Every trial patient had relapsed after autologous stem cell transplantation, and cohorts A, B and C differed in prior brentuximab vedotin exposure. Library generation was performed with the immunoSEQ multiplex PCR assay. The clones in this table, taken by TCRdb from immuneACCESS, are in-frame only. Not every clone is retained; where verified, under half of the shortfall comes from an unresolved V gene, and the cause of the rest is unknown. The sample profile shows 30,000 or so clones; about 80% of them were found once. The biggest ten clones account for under 20% of the sample. The sequences come from peripheral blood mononuclear cells (PBMCs), collected before the fourth cycle of nivolumab. The receptors come from a human donor with classical Hodgkin lymphoma.

The gene calls are TRBV7-9 and TRBJ1-5; D not certain. In germline, CDR1 is SEHNR, CDR2 FQNEAQ (reference sequence). This CDR3 comprises 13 residues. Trimming left V 6 bases short and J 2 bases short, with 8 bases between. The CDR3, as DNA: TGTGCCAGCAGTCCTACAGGCAATCAGCCCCAGCATTTT. Amino acids: CASSPTGNQPQHF.

CDR3 sequence: CATSRDSPSNQPQHF. DNA of the CDR3: TGTGCCACCAGCAGAGACAGTCCTAGCAATCAGCCCCAGCATTTT. The chain is built from TRBV15 and TRBJ1-5; D gene unclear. The V end lost 0 bases, the J end lost 0 bases, and 6 bases lay between the germline ends. Germline assignment: CDR1 LNHNV and CDR2 YYDKDF (reference sequence). The CDR3 is 15 amino acids.

This clone has a single count. V usage is TRBV7-9 and J usage is TRBJ1-6; D remains ambiguous. The CDR3 runs to 14 residues. Germline V CDR1 and CDR2: SEHNR, FQNEAQ (reference sequence). The germline V and J ends were trimmed by 3 bases and 7 bases, with 10 bases remaining between them. In DNA, the CDR3 is TGTGCCAGCAGCTTTACCGGGAAAAATTCACCCCTCCACTTT. It translates to CASSFTGKNSPLHF.

The V call is TRBV7-4, the J call TRBJ2-7, with D perhaps matching TRBD1 or TRBD2 (5 bases each). CDR1 and CDR2 from the germline V gene are SGHVT and SQSDAQ. V was cut by 3 bases and J by 10 bases, with 19 bases left in between. This CDR3 contains 14 residues. The CDR3 nucleotides are TGTGCCAGCAGCTTCACCGGGACCCCAGCGGTCCAGTACTTC. Translation: CASSFTGTPAVQYF.

This chain uses TRBV29-1 with TRBJ2-1, with D possibly matching TRBD1 (6 bases). The CDR3 contains 16 residues. V was clipped by 1 base and J by 0 bases, with 13 bases between them. Germline CDR1 and CDR2: SQVTM and ANQGSEA. The chain's CDR3 is CSVEAQDRSSYNEQFF. DNA of the CDR3: TGCAGCGTTGAAGCCCAAGACAGGAGCTCCTACAATGAGCAGTTCTTC.

J is TRBJ2-7 and V is TRBV7-2; 9 bases are a match to TRBD2. V lost 10 bases, J lost 7 bases, and 17 bases stayed unmatched. This CDR3 has 15 amino acids. Germline CDR1 SGHTA, CDR2 FQGNSA. The CDR3 spells CATKLSRGGEHEQYF. The CDR3 DNA reads as TGTGCCACCAAGCTGTCCCGCGGGGGGGAGCATGAGCAGTACTTC.

The chain links TRBV5-6 to TRBJ1-1; maybe TRBD1 (5 bases). The CDR3 has 16 residues. V lost 2 bases to trimming and J lost 3 bases, with 17 bases between them. Germline V gene sequence: CDR1 SGHDT, CDR2 YYEEEE. This chain's CDR3 is CASSFLILGGDTEAFF. CDR3 bases: TGTGCCAGCAGCTTTTTGATCCTGGGAGGGGACACTGAAGCTTTCTTT. The whole variable domain, remainder taken from reference TRBV5-6 and TRBJ1-1, is DAGVTQSPTHLIKTRGQQVTLRCSPKSGHDTVSWYQQALGQGPQFIFQYYEEEERQRGNFPDRFSGHQFPNYSSELNVNALLLGDSALYLCASSFLILGGDTEAFFGQGTRLTVV.

The chain is built from TRBV6-4 and TRBJ2-3; TRBD2 agrees at 7 bases. Unmatched junction bases numbered 0, after V lost 3 bases and J lost 0 bases. This CDR3 comprises 14 residues. Germline CDR1 MRHNA, CDR2 SNTAGT. CDR3 nucleotides: TGTGCCAGCAGTGAGCGGGGGAGCACAGATACGCAGTATTTT. This translates into CASSERGSTDTQYF.

The J gene is TRBJ1-6, the V gene TRBV9; 9 bases are shared with TRBD1. This CDR3 is built from 16 residues. Germline values: CDR1 SGDLS, CDR2 YYNGEE. Germline trimming cut 0 bases from V and 10 bases from J; bases unmatched to any gene: 8. CDR3 sequence reads: CASSVDENRGLSPLHF. CDR3 bases: TGTGCCAGCAGCGTAGATGAAAACAGGGGGCTCTCACCCCTCCACTTT.

This clone was recorded a few times. The rearrangement links TRBV29-1 to TRBJ1-1; a weak D match, TRBD1 (6 bases). This CDR3 is built from 15 residues. V was pared by 6 bases and J by 2 bases, with 19 bases between. CDR1 and CDR2 (germline): SQVTM, ANQGSEA. The CDR3 DNA reads as TGCAGCGTCCCCCGAGTGGGGGCGAGTAACACTGAAGCTTTCTTT. Translation gives CSVPRVGASNTEAFF.

CDR3 region: CASSASGRSSGNTIYF. CDR3 DNA sequence: TGTGCCAGCAGCGCCTCGGGACGGAGCTCTGGAAACACCATATATTTT. This rearrangement joins TRBV2 to TRBJ1-3; weak D call: TRBD1 (5 bases). Trimming took 6 bases from V and 0 from J, leaving 15 bases between them. Germline loops: CDR1 SNHLY, CDR2 FYNNEI. The CDR3 is made up of 16 amino acids.

DNA of the CDR3: TGTGCCAGCAGTTACAGGGTTCCTAACTATGGCTACACCTTC. Protein: CASSYRVPNYGYTF. V is TRBV28 and J is TRBJ1-2, with a tentative D call TRBD1 (6 bases). The V and J ends lost 4 bases and 0 bases respectively, with 9 bases between them. Looked up from germline, CDR1 is MDHEN and CDR2 is SYDVKM. The CDR3 runs 14 residues.

The gene calls are TRBV6-1 and TRBJ2-5, with 7 bases aligning to TRBD1. Germline CDR1 reads MNHNS; CDR2 reads SASEGT. This CDR3 is built from 15 residues. V dropped 4 bases and J dropped 9; count of bases not matched to a gene: 14. CDR3 bases: TGTGCCAGCAGTGGTCAGGGGGTCCTCCTTTTGGCCCAGTACTTC. Protein sequence: CASSGQGVLLLAQYF.

This clone is a singleton in its sample. The CDR3 protein is CATSTGERNTIYF. The CDR3 DNA reads TGTGCCACCTCCACGGGGGAACGAAACACCATATATTTT. The chain employs TRBV9 and TRBJ1-3, with D tentatively TRBD1 (5 bases). Between the trimmed V and J ends, which lost 9 bases and 5 bases, there was a span of 15 bases. The CDR3 has 13 amino acids. CDR1 SGDLS and CDR2 YYNGEE come from the germline V gene.

The chain uses TRBV11-2 and TRBJ2-5; D is undetermined. The V gene's germline CDR1 is SGHAT and CDR2 FQNNGV. The ends were cut back, 4 bases at V and 4 bases at J, with 1 base in the middle. This CDR3 has 10 amino acids. CDR3 protein: CASSSETQYF. The CDR3 coding sequence is TGTGCCAGCAGCTCAGAGACCCAGTACTTC.

The chain carries TRBV5-4 and TRBJ1-1; tentatively, D is TRBD1 (6 bases). The CDR3 covers 16 residues. Trimming cost V 4 bases and J 3 bases, with 19 bases left between them. Germline lookup yields CDR1 SGHNT and CDR2 YYREEE (reference sequence). The CDR3 region is CASSEPGEVWDTEAFF. In DNA form, the CDR3 reads TGTGCCAGCAGCGAGCCAGGGGAAGTCTGGGACACTGAAGCTTTCTTT.

This rearrangement joins TRBV2 to TRBJ2-2; D unclear. Germline V lookup: CDR1 SNHLY, CDR2 FYNNEI. This CDR3 has 14 residues. V dropped 3 bases and J dropped 4 bases, with 9 bases sitting between them. The CDR3 loop is CASSEARITGELFF. In DNA form, the CDR3 reads TGTGCCAGCAGTGAGGCTAGAATCACCGGGGAGCTGTTTTTT. The full variable domain, with the rest looked up from reference TRBV2 and TRBJ2-2, is EPEVTQTPSHQVTQMGQEVILRCVPISNHLYFYWYRQILGQKVEFLVSFYNNEISEKSEIFDDQFSVERPDGSNFTLKIRSTKLEDSAMYFCASSEARITGELFFGEGSRLTVL.

This rearrangement joins TRBV6-5 to TRBJ2-7, with D tentatively TRBD2 (5 bases). V lost 7 bases, J lost 9 bases, and 13 bases lay in between. The CDR3 is made up of 11 amino acids. CDR1 is MNHEY, CDR2 SVGAGI, per germline. This CDR3 is CASTFLAGQYF. The CDR3 nucleotides read TGTGCCAGCACCTTCCTAGCTGGGCAGTACTTC.

The V gene is TRBV7-9, the J gene TRBJ1-1, with D perhaps TRBD1 (6 bases). Trimming took off 3 bases at V and 4 bases at J, with 12 bases between the two ends. Germline CDR1 and CDR2: SEHNR and FQNEAQ (reference sequence). This CDR3 comprises 14 residues. The CDR3 nucleotides are TGTGCCAGCAGCTTGGGGGCATTGGGCACTGAAGCTTTCTTT. Translating gives CASSLGALGTEAFF.

The chain carries TRBV9 and TRBJ1-6; 12 bases map to TRBD1. Germline CDR1 is SGDLS and CDR2 is YYNGEE. J was trimmed by 8 bases and V by 0 bases; bases with no gene match: 6. This CDR3 contains 17 residues. The CDR3 DNA sequence: TGTGCCAGCAGCGTAGCTTCGGGACAGGGGGCAGATTCACCCCTCCACTTT. The encoded protein is CASSVASGQGADSPLHF.

The CDR3 DNA reads TGTGCCAGCAGTGAGAGGGGTATTGGCTACACCTTC. Translation gives CASSERGIGYTF. This sequence joins TRBV6-5 and TRBJ1-2; weak D call: TRBD1 (5 bases). V lost 5 bases and J lost 7, with 11 bases in between. Per germline, CDR1 MNHEY and CDR2 SVGAGI. This CDR3 region has 12 residues.